One and the same sample provided the 18 T cell receptor beta chains below, sequenced in a study of cytomegalovirus exposure and HLA in healthy donors. The PCR had 60 Vbeta and 13 Jbeta primers. Using immunoSEQ multiplex PCR, the repertoire was profiled, and TCRdb retains in-frame clones only, with some absent. The sample shows 190,000 or so clones, 80% of them seen only once. The sequenced material came from PBMCs. Source of these receptors: a boy aged 10-17 years in good health and CMV-seronegative.

The rearrangement uses TRBV19 and TRBJ1-2, with a weak D call TRBD1 (5 bases). The V gene lost 7 bases and the J gene lost 1 base, with 10 bases spanning the gap. From germline, CDR1 is LNHDA and CDR2 SQIVND (reference sequence). CDR3 size: 13 residues. CDR3 sequence reads: CASNKGLNYGYTF. In nucleotides, the CDR3 is TGTGCCAGTAACAAGGGACTTAACTATGGCTACACCTTC.

V usage is TRBV5-5 and J usage is TRBJ1-2, with TRBD1 identical over 7 bases. Looked up from germline, CDR1 is SGHKS and CDR2 is YYEKEE (reference sequence). With V trimmed by 4 bases and J by 8 bases, 8 bases remained unmatched. The CDR3 totals 13 residues. CDR3 residues: CASSKPGQKGYTF. The CDR3 bases are TGTGCCAGCAGCAAACCGGGACAGAAAGGCTACACCTTC.

This clone was observed a few times. The chain couples TRBV10-3 to TRBJ1-2; 8 bases line up with TRBD1. This CDR3 has 14 residues. The germline V gene encodes CDR1 ENHRY and CDR2 SYGVKD. After removal of 4 bases from V and 6 bases from J, the junction contained 7 bases not matched to a gene. CDR3 in DNA: TGTGCCATCAGTGCCAGACAGGGGATCGATGGCTACACCTTC. Encoded protein: CAISARQGIDGYTF.

The chain is built from TRBV29-1 and TRBJ2-7; TRBD2 might be the D (7 bases). CDR1 and CDR2 (germline): SQVTM, ANQGSEA. This CDR3 spans 12 amino acids. Trimming cost V 3 bases and J 9 bases, with 15 bases left between them. CDR3: CSVDRGGTLQYF. The CDR3 bases are TGCAGCGTTGATAGGGGGGGGACCCTGCAGTACTTC.

V usage is TRBV30 and J usage is TRBJ1-5; 7 bases are shared with TRBD1. With V trimmed by 3 bases and J by 2 bases, 7 bases remained unmatched. Germline V lookup: CDR1 GTSNPN, CDR2 SVGIG (reference sequence). The CDR3 length is 15 residues. Here the CDR3 reads CAWSQLGTGNQPQHF. CDR3 DNA sequence: TGTGCCTGGAGCCAACTAGGGACAGGCAATCAGCCCCAGCATTTT.

J is TRBJ2-2 and V is TRBV5-1, with TRBD1 identical over 7 bases. The CDR3 is 14 amino acids. Germline V gene lookup returns CDR1 SGHRS and CDR2 YFSETQ. The V gene end was trimmed by 4 bases and the J gene end by 7 bases; junction bases not matched to a gene: 7. CDR3 nucleotide sequence: TGCGCCAGCAGCAGCAAGGGGGCGAACGGGGAGCTGTTTTTT. Amino acids: CASSSKGANGELFF.

The rearrangement joins TRBV7-9 to TRBJ1-4; no clear D. Looked up from germline, CDR1 is SEHNR and CDR2 is FQNEAQ (reference sequence). There are 14 residues in the CDR3. Trimming took 5 bases from V and 4 from J, leaving 11 bases between them. The CDR3 reads CASSRGSDNEKLFF. DNA for the CDR3: TGTGCCAGCAGCCGCGGGAGTGATAATGAAAAACTGTTTTTT.

V usage is TRBV19 and J usage is TRBJ1-4, with D possibly being TRBD1 (5 bases). The CDR3 loop spans 12 amino acids. V was shortened by 11 bases and J by 8 bases, with 15 bases between the two germline ends. Germline CDR1 and CDR2: LNHDA and SQIVND (reference sequence). The CDR3 bases are TGTGCCTCCCGACAGAGTTCAGAAAAACTGTTTTTT. Encoded protein: CASRQSSEKLFF.

The chain combines TRBV11-3 with TRBJ2-1; 8 bases align to TRBD1. Trimming cost V 5 bases and J 0 bases; bases outside gene matches: 9. Germline V gives CDR1 SGHNT, CDR2 YENEEA. The CDR3 is 17 amino acids. Written as DNA, the CDR3 is TGTGCCAGCAGCGGTGACAGGGGCCCTTTCTCCTACAATGAGCAGTTCTTC. Protein product: CASSGDRGPFSYNEQFF.

The V gene is TRBV19, the J gene TRBJ1-1; D ambiguous. The ends were cut back, 4 bases at V and 8 bases at J, with 11 bases in the middle. In germline, CDR1 is LNHDA, CDR2 SQIVND (reference sequence). CDR3 length: 12 amino acids. The CDR3 spells CASSKKRGEAFF. The CDR3 DNA follows: TGTGCCAGTAGTAAGAAGCGAGGGGAAGCTTTCTTT.

The chain couples TRBV4-1 to TRBJ2-1, with 9 bases aligning to TRBD2. The germline V gene has CDR1 MGHRA and CDR2 YSYEKL. The CDR3 runs 21 residues. Trimming cost V 1 base and J 4 bases; bases outside gene matches: 20. The CDR3 nucleotides are TGCGCCAGCAGCCAAGTTTTCCTAGCGGGAATCTCCCCTCCTGCATACAATGAGCAGTTCTTC. This sequence encodes CASSQVFLAGISPPAYNEQFF.

This sequence joins TRBV21-1 and TRBJ1-5; the table names TRBD1, a call not compared with the DNA. TRBV21-1 is a listed pseudogene. CDR3 length: 17 amino acids. The CDR3 DNA reads as TGTGCCAGCAGCACCCCCGGTGCAGGGGGCAGAGGTCAGCCCCAGCATTTT. This sequence encodes CASSTPGAGGRGQPQHF.

The chain recombines TRBV9 with TRBJ2-3, with 9 positions matching TRBD2. Per germline, CDR1 SGDLS and CDR2 YYNGEE. The length of the CDR3 is 16 residues. With V trimmed by 3 bases and J by 0 bases, 5 bases remained unmatched. DNA for the CDR3: TGTGCCAGCAGCGCTGGACTAGCGTTAAGCACAGATACGCAGTATTTT. This codes for CASSAGLALSTDTQYF.

This chain joins TRBV9 and TRBJ1-3; possibly TRBD1 for D (5 bases). This CDR3 has 15 amino acids. Trimming pared 4 bases from V and 4 bases from J, leaving 15 bases between. The V gene's germline CDR1 is SGDLS and CDR2 YYNGEE. The DNA of the CDR3 is TGTGCCAGCAGCTCCAACCCAGGGTCCGGAAACACCATATATTTT. It translates to CASSSNPGSGNTIYF. The variable domain in full, with the rest retrieved from reference TRBV9 and TRBJ1-3, is DSGVTQTPKHLITATGQRVTLRCSPRSGDLSVYWYQQSLDQGLQFLIQYYNGEERAKGNILERFSAQQFPDLHSELNLSSLELGDSALYFCASSSNPGSGNTIYFGEGSWLTVV.

V and J are TRBV5-1 and TRBJ1-2; no clear D. The length of the CDR3 is 14 residues. V gave up 4 bases and J gave up 3 bases, with 13 bases separating them. In germline, CDR1 is SGHRS, CDR2 YFSETQ. DNA for the CDR3: TGCGCCAGCAGCCCGGCGGGCCCCGACTATGGCTACACCTTC. Protein product: CASSPAGPDYGYTF.

CDR3 bases: TGCGCCAGCAGCTTAACCCAACAGGGGACCGGGGAGCTGTTTTTT. This codes for CASSLTQQGTGELFF. The genes are TRBV5-1 and TRBJ2-2; 7 bases are a match to TRBD1. V lost 2 bases, J lost 5 bases, and 6 bases stayed unmatched. Germline V lookup: CDR1 SGHRS, CDR2 YFSETQ. This CDR3 is 15 amino acids long. The whole variable domain, filled in from reference TRBV5-1 and TRBJ2-2, reads KAGVTQTPRYLIKTRGQQVTLSCSPISGHRSVSWYQQTPGQGLQFLFEYFSETQRNKGNFPGRFSGRQFSNSRSEMNVSTLELGDSALYLCASSLTQQGTGELFFGEGSRLTVL.

This rearrangement joins TRBV25-1 to TRBJ2-6; perhaps TRBD1 as D (5 bases). Trimming pared 1 base from V and 0 bases from J, leaving 7 bases between. The CDR3 contains 16 residues. Germline V gene data show CDR1 as MGHDK and CDR2 as SYGVNS. The CDR3, as DNA: TGTGCCAGCAGTGAATGGGGCACCTCTGGGGCCAACGTCCTGACTTTC. It encodes CASSEWGTSGANVLTF.

The genes are TRBV5-1 and TRBJ1-2, with D perhaps matching TRBD1 (5 bases). V was shortened by 0 bases and J by 8 bases, with 17 bases between the two germline ends. The V gene's germline CDR1 is SGHRS and CDR2 YFSETQ. The CDR3 spans 15 residues. CDR3 sequence (DNA): TGCGCCAGCAGCTTGGAGCCAGGGTCGGGAGGGGGCTACACCTTC. Amino acids: CASSLEPGSGGGYTF.